Following are 9 T cell receptor beta chains from one sample sequenced in a study of T-cell memory formation after mild COVID-19. In TCRdb, the 5' RACE reads were re-called with MiXCR into one record per CDR3 protein. The data show 550,000 to 600,000 distinct CDR3 sequences, roughly a sixth seen once. The sequenced material came from PBMCs or a T cell subset sorted from them (not recorded which). All receptors come from an adult woman who had mild COVID-19 (a few samples of this study predate the infection). Cell type and time point are not known.

This clonotype was picked up many times. The chain joins TRBV5-1 to TRBJ2-7; 9 nucleotides match TRBD1. Trimming cost V 4 bases and J 2 bases; bases outside gene matches: 4. The CDR3 length is 14 residues. CDR1 and CDR2 (germline): SGHRS, YFSETQ. CDR3 amino acids: CASSAGTGTYEQYF. CDR3 nucleotide sequence: TGCGCCAGCAGCGCCGGGACAGGGACCTACGAGCAGTACTTC.

This clonotype was seen a handful of times. The chain carries TRBV24-1 and TRBJ2-3, with a possible D match to TRBD1 (6 bases). V was trimmed by 3 bases and J by 1 base, leaving 13 bases between them. The CDR3 contains 16 residues. CDR1 and CDR2 from the germline V gene are KGHDR and SFDVKD. CDR3 sequence (DNA): TGTGCCACCAGTGATGCAGGCAGGGGTGGCACAGATACGCAGTATTTT. This translates into CATSDAGRGGTDTQYF.

This clonotype was seen a few times. J is TRBJ2-7 and V is TRBV4-3; no clear D gene. Per the germline V gene, CDR1 is LGHNA and CDR2 is YSLEER. This CDR3 has 13 amino acids. Trimming stripped 0 bases from V and 2 bases from J, with 5 bases between. The CDR3 nucleotides read TGCGCCAGCAGCCAAGAACGGCCCTACGAGCAGTACTTC. Translating it yields CASSQERPYEQYF.

This clonotype was observed a handful of times. The V call is TRBV9, the J call TRBJ2-3; D possibly uses TRBD1 or TRBD2 (5 bases each). The CDR3 is 14 residues long. Germline V gene data show CDR1 as SGDLS and CDR2 as YYNGEE. V shed 0 bases and J shed 5 bases, with 10 bases lying between them. In DNA, the CDR3 is TGTGCCAGCAGCGTAGTTGGGGGAATAGATACGCAGTATTTT. Protein sequence: CASSVVGGIDTQYF.

The CDR3 region is CASSPGGPAYEQYF. As DNA, the CDR3 is TGTGCCAGCAGCCCAGGGGGGCCAGCCTACGAGCAGTACTTC. The chain recombines TRBV7-9 with TRBJ2-7, with TRBD1 as a possible D gene (7 bases). With 5 bases removed from V and 2 bases from J, the gap between germline ends came to 13 bases. The CDR3 has 14 residues. CDR1 and CDR2 (germline): SEHNR, FQNEAQ (reference sequence). Looking up the rest from reference TRBV7-9 and TRBJ2-7 gives the full variable domain: DTGVSQNPRHKITKRGQNVTFRCDPISEHNRLYWYRQTLGQGPEFLTYFQNEAQLEKSRLLSDRFSAERPKGSFSTLEIQRTEQGDSAMYLCASSPGGPAYEQYFGPGTRLTVT.

This clonotype was picked up a small number of times. This rearrangement joins TRBV20-1 to TRBJ1-1; D remains ambiguous. Germline V gene data show CDR1 as DFQATT and CDR2 as SNEGSKA (reference sequence). The CDR3 runs 12 residues. In DNA, the CDR3 is TGCAGCGGGCCGTGGAAGAACACTGAAGCTTTCTTT. This sequence encodes CSGPWKNTEAFF.

The chain is built from TRBV7-3 and TRBJ1-1, with a weak D call TRBD1 (5 bases). The CDR3 loop spans 13 amino acids. V was clipped by 3 bases and J by 2 bases, with 7 bases between them. Looked up from germline, CDR1 is SGHTA and CDR2 is FQGTGA. The CDR3 loop is CASSLTDNTEAFF. The CDR3 DNA reads as TGTGCCAGCAGCTTGACAGATAACACTGAAGCTTTCTTT.

This chain links TRBV19 with TRBJ1-1; no reliable D call. The CDR3 runs 15 residues. In germline, CDR1 is LNHDA, CDR2 SQIVND (reference sequence). The germline V and J ends were trimmed by 1 base and 0 bases, with 9 bases remaining between them. CDR3 protein: CASSIAGRLNTEAFF. The DNA for the CDR3 is TGTGCCAGTAGTATAGCAGGACGTTTGAACACTGAAGCTTTCTTT.

This clonotype was counted only a few times. The rearrangement uses TRBV6-1 and TRBJ2-7; possibly TRBD2 for D (6 bases). Between the trimmed V and J ends, which lost 11 bases and 3 bases, there was a span of 14 bases. Germline loops: CDR1 MNHNS, CDR2 SASEGT. There are 12 residues in the CDR3. The CDR3: CAARGTDYEQYF. The CDR3 DNA sequence: TGTGCCGCCCGGGGGACTGACTACGAGCAGTACTTC.